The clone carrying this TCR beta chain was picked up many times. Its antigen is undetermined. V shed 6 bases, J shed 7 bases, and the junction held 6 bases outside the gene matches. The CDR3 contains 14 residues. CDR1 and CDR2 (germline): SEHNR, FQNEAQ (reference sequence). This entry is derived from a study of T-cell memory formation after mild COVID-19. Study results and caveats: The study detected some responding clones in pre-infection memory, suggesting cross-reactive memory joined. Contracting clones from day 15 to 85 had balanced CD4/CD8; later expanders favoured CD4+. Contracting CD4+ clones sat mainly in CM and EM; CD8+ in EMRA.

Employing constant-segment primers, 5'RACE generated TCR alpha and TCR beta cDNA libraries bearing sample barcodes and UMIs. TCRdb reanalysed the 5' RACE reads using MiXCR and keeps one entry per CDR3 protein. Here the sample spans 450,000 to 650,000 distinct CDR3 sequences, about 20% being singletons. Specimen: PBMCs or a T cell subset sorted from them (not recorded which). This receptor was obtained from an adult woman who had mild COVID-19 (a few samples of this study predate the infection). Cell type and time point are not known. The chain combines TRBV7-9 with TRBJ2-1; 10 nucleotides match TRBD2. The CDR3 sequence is CASRDIAGGNEQFF. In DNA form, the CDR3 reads TGTGCCAGCAGAGATATAGCGGGGGGAAATGAGCAGTTCTTC.